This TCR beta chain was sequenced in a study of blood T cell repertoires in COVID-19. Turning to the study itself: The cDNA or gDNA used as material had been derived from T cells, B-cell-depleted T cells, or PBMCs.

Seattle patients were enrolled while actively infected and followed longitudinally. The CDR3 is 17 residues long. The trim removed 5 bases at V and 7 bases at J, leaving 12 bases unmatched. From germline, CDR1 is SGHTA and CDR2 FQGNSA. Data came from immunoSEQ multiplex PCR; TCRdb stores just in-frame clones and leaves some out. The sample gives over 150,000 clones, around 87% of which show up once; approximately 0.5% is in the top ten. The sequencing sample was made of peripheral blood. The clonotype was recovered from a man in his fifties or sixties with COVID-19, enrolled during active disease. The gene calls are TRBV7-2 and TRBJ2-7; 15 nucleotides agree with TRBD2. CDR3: CASSPQRGLAGGYEQYF. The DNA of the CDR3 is TGTGCCAGCAGCCCCCAACGGGGACTAGCGGGGGGTTATGAGCAGTACTTC.